What follows are 13 T cell receptor beta chains derived from one specimen sequenced in a study of cytomegalovirus exposure and HLA in healthy donors. PCR was performed using 60 Vbeta and 13 Jbeta primers. TCRdb keeps only in-frame clones here, not all; method: immunoSEQ multiplex PCR. The table shows some 130,000 clones, with roughly 70% occurring only once. Source material: PBMCs. The origin of the receptors is a man aged 40-55 years in good health and CMV-seronegative.

DNA of the CDR3: TGTGCCAGCAGCTTGGGGACAGGGTCTCTGGGCACTGAAGCTTTCTTT. The encoded protein is CASSLGTGSLGTEAFF. The rearrangement uses TRBV5-4 and TRBJ1-1, with 8 bases that match TRBD1. The V gene end was trimmed by 0 bases and the J gene end by 4 bases; junction bases not matched to a gene: 8. Germline CDR1 SGHNT, CDR2 YYREEE (reference sequence). This CDR3 is built from 16 residues.

This clone came up a few times. The chain is built from TRBV2 and TRBJ2-2, with 10 bases matching TRBD1. Germline CDR1 is SNHLY and CDR2 is FYNNEI. This CDR3 has 16 amino acids. Trimming at V came to 5 bases and at J to 6 bases, leaving 9 bases not matched to a gene. CDR3 region: CASSSTGQGSPGELFF. CDR3 in DNA: TGTGCCAGCAGTTCCACGGGACAGGGGTCCCCCGGGGAGCTGTTTTTT.

The V call is TRBV10-3, the J call TRBJ2-5; 11 nucleotides line up with TRBD2. After removal of 3 bases from V and 3 bases from J, the junction contained 12 bases not matched to a gene. CDR3 length equals 18 residues. Looked up from germline, CDR1 is ENHRY and CDR2 is SYGVKD. CDR3 coding DNA: TGTGCCATCAGTGATCCCCTGGGACTAGCGGTTGGGGAAGAGACCCAGTACTTC. Encoded protein: CAISDPLGLAVGEETQYF.

The J gene is TRBJ1-1, the V gene TRBV6-5, with 7 bases fitting TRBD1. The germline gives CDR1 MNHEY, CDR2 SVGAGI. The CDR3 runs 15 residues. Trimming took 6 bases from V and 4 from J; bases not matched to a gene: 11. CDR3 protein: CASSRNRGAGTEAFF. DNA of the CDR3: TGTGCCAGCAGCCGTAACAGGGGTGCGGGCACTGAAGCTTTCTTT.

The chain couples TRBV6-5 to TRBJ1-1; maybe TRBD1 (6 bases). Germline V gives CDR1 MNHEY, CDR2 SVGAGI. The V and J ends lost 6 bases and 4 bases respectively, with 15 bases between them. The CDR3 extends over 14 amino acids. CDR3 nucleotide sequence: TGTGCCAGCAGAACCAACAGGGTTCGCACTGAAGCTTTCTTT. Its protein is CASRTNRVRTEAFF.

The chain couples TRBV6-5 to TRBJ2-7; 10 nucleotides match TRBD1. Trimming took 7 bases from V and 6 from J; bases not matched to a gene: 9. Germline values: CDR1 MNHEY, CDR2 SVGAGI. The CDR3 covers 14 residues. The chain's CDR3 is CASTPGQGRIEQYF. CDR3 in DNA: TGTGCCAGCACCCCGGGACAGGGGCGGATCGAGCAGTACTTC.

J is TRBJ2-3 and V is TRBV7-9; perhaps TRBD1 as D (6 bases). Trimming removed 0 bases from V and 1 base from J, with 8 bases in between. Germline V gene sequence: CDR1 SEHNR, CDR2 FQNEAQ (reference sequence). The CDR3 sequence is 15 residues long. The DNA for the CDR3 is TGTGCCAGCAGCTTAGCGGGGGCGGGCACAGATACGCAGTATTTT. Translating it yields CASSLAGAGTDTQYF.

The chain is built from TRBV27 and TRBJ1-5; no definite D call. Germline loops: CDR1 MNHEY, CDR2 SMNVEV (reference sequence). The CDR3 covers 12 residues. The ends were cut back, 3 bases at V and 3 bases at J, with 3 bases in the middle. CDR3 bases: TGTGCCAGCAGTTTTATCAATCAGCCCCAGCATTTT. It yields the protein CASSFINQPQHF.

Only one count was recorded for this clone. V and J are TRBV5-6 and TRBJ2-1; D may be TRBD1 (6 bases). This CDR3 is 15 amino acids long. Trimming cost V 2 bases and J 5 bases, with 14 bases left between them. Per the germline V gene, CDR1 is SGHDT and CDR2 is YYEEEE. The CDR3: CASSFKAGEHNEQFF. In nucleotides, the CDR3 is TGTGCCAGCAGCTTTAAGGCAGGGGAACACAATGAGCAGTTCTTC.

This sequence joins TRBV27 and TRBJ2-3; 12 bases line up with TRBD2. The V gene's germline CDR1 is MNHEY and CDR2 SMNVEV (reference sequence). After removal of 0 bases from V and 6 bases from J, the junction contained 4 bases not matched to a gene. This CDR3 contains 16 residues. The CDR3 sequence is CASSLSASGGVDTQYF. CDR3 DNA sequence: TGTGCCAGCAGTTTATCTGCTAGCGGGGGGGTCGATACGCAGTATTTT.

The gene calls are TRBV28 and TRBJ2-1; D gene unclear. Germline V gives CDR1 MDHEN, CDR2 SYDVKM. The CDR3 spans 15 residues. The ends were cut back, 8 bases at V and 0 bases at J, with 14 bases in the middle. In DNA form, the CDR3 reads TGTGCCAGCGTCGTTGGCGGAAGCTCCTACAATGAGCAGTTCTTC. It is translated as CASVVGGSSYNEQFF.

The chain combines TRBV29-1 with TRBJ2-7, with 9 bases identical to TRBD1. This CDR3 comprises 14 residues. Trimming at V came to 4 bases and at J to 1 base, leaving 5 bases not matched to a gene. Germline CDR1 SQVTM, CDR2 ANQGSEA. Here the CDR3 reads CSVAVGQGSYEQYF. CDR3 nucleotides: TGCAGCGTTGCTGTGGGACAGGGATCCTACGAGCAGTACTTC.

CDR3 coding DNA: TGTGCCAGCTCACCATCCGACTCCCGGACTAGCTTGGGGACCCAGTACTTC. Amino acid sequence: CASSPSDSRTSLGTQYF. The chain employs TRBV18 and TRBJ2-5; TRBD2 matches 8 bases. Trimming removed 2 bases from V and 7 bases from J; junction bases left unmatched: 15. Germline lookup yields CDR1 KGHSH and CDR2 LQKENI. This CDR3 is built from 17 residues.